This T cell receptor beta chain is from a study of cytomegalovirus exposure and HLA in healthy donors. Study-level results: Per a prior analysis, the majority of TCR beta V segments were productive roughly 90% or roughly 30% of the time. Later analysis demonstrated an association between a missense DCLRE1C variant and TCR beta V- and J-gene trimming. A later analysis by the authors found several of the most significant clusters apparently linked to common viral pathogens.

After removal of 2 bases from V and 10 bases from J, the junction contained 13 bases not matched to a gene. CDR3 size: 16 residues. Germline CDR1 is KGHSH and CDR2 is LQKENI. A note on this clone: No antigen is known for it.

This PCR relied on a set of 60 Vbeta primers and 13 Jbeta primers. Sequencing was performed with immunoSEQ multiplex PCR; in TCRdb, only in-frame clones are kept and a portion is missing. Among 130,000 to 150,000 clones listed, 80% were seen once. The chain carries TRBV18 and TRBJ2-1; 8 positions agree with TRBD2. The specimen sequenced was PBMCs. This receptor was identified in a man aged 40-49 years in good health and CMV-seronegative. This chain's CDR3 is CASSPTLGGGQKEQFF. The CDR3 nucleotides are TGTGCCAGCTCACCAACACTTGGCGGGGGGCAAAAGGAGCAGTTCTTC.